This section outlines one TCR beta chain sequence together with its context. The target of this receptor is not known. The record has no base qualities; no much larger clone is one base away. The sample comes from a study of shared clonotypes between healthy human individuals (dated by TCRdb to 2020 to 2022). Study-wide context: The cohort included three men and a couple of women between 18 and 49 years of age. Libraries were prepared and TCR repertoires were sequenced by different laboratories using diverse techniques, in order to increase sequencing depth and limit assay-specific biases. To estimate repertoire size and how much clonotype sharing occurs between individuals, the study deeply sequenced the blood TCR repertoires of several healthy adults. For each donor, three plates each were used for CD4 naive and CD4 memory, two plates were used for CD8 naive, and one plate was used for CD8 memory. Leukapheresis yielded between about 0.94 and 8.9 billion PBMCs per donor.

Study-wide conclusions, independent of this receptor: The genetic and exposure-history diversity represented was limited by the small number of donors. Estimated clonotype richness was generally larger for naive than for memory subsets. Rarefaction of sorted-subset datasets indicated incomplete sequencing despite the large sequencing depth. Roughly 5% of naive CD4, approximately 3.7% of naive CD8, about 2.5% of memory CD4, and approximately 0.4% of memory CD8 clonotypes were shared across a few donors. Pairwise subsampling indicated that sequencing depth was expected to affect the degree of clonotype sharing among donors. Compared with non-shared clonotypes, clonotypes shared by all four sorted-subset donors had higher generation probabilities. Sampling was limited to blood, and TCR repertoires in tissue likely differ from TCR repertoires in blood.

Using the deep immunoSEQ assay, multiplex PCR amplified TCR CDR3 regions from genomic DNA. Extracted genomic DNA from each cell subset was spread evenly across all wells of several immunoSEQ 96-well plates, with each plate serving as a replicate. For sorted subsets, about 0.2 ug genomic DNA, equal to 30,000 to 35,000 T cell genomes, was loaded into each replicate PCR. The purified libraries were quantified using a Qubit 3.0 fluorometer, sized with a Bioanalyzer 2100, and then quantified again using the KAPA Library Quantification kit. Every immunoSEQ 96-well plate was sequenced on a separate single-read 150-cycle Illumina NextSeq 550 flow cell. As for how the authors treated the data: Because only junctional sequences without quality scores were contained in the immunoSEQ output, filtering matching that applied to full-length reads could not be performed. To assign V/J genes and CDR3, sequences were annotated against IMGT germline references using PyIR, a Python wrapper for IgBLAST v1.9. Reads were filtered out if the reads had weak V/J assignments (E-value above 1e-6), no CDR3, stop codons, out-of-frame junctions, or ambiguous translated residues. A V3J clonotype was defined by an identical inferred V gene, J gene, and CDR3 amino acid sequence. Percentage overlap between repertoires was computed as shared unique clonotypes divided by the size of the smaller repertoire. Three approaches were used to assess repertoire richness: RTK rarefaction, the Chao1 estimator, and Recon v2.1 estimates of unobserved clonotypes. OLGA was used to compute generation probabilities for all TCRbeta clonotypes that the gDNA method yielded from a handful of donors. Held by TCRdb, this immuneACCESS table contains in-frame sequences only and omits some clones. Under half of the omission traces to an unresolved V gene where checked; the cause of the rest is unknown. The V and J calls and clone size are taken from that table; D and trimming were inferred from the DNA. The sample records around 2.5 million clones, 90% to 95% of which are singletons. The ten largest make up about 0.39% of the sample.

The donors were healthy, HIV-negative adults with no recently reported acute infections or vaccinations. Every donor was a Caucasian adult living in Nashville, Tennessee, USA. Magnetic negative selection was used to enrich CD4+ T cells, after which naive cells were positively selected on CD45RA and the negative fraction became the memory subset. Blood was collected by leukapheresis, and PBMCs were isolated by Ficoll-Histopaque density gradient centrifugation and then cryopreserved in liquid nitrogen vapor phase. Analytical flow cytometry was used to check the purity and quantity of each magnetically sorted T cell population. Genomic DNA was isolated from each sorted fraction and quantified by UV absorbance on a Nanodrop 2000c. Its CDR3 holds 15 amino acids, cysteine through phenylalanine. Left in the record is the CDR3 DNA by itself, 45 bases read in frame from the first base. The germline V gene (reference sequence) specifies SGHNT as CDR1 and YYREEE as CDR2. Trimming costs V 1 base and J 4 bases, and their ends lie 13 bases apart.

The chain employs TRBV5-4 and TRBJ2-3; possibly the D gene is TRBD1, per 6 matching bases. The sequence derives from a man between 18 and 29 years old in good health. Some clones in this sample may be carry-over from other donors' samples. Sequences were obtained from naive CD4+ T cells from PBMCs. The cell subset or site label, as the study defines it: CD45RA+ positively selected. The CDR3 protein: CASSLYRGFADTQYF. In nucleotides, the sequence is TGTGCCAGCAGCTTGTATAGGGGGTTCGCAGATACGCAGTATTTT.